Included here is one T cell receptor (beta chain) sequence, with context. The data were taken from a study of tumor-infiltrating lymphocytes in oesophageal squamous cell carcinoma. The CDR3 length is 15 residues. Germline-derived CDR1 and CDR2 are MNHNS and SASEGT. Each CDR3 protein gets one entry after TCRdb re-called the PCR reads with MiXCR. The data hold approximately 10,000 distinct CDR3 sequences, with about 50% observed a single time. This receptor was taken from a male donor with esophageal squamous cell carcinoma. The chain carries TRBV6-1 and TRBJ2-7; tentative D call: TRBD1 (6 bases). The J call may be mistaken, given a closer DNA end match to TRBJ2-1. What was sequenced was esophageal tumor tissue. CDR3 protein: CASSPDRTGYNEQFF. In nucleotides, the CDR3 is TGTGCCAGCAGTCCCGACAGGACGGGCTACAATGAGCAGTTCTTC.